Below, 2 T cell receptor beta chains from the same sample are listed, as sequenced in a study of blood T cell repertoires in COVID-19. This table comes from immunoSEQ multiplex PCR, and its TCRdb copy is limited to in-frame clones, with some not included. The sample records about 140,000 clones, approximately 78% being singletons. The sample comprised peripheral blood. The origin of the receptors is a woman aged 80 or over with acute or convalescent COVID-19.

The chain couples TRBV29-1 to TRBJ2-7, with D maybe TRBD1 (6 bases). The V gene lost 7 bases and the J gene lost 5 bases, with 18 bases spanning the gap. CDR3 size: 13 residues. CDR1 and CDR2 from the germline V gene are SQVTM and ANQGSEA. The CDR3 reads CSGSSGAANEQYF. The CDR3 bases are TGCAGCGGTAGCTCAGGGGCGGCTAACGAGCAGTACTTC.

The rearrangement joins TRBV14 to TRBJ2-7, with D perhaps matching TRBD1 (5 bases). The CDR3 consists of 15 residues. V lost 1 base and J 5 bases, leaving 15 bases between the germline ends. Germline CDR1 is SGHDN and CDR2 is FVKESK. The CDR3: CASSQVIYRPHEQYF. The CDR3 DNA is TGTGCCAGCAGCCAAGTAATATACAGGCCCCACGAGCAGTACTTC.